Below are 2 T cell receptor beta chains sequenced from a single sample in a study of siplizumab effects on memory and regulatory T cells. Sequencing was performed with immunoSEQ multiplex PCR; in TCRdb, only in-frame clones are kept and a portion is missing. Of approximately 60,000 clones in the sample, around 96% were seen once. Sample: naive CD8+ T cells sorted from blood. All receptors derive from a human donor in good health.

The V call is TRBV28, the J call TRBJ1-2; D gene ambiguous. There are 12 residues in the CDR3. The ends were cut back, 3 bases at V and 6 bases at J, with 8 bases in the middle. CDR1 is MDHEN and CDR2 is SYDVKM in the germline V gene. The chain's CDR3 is CASSLRPDGYTF. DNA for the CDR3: TGTGCCAGCAGTTTGCGCCCAGATGGCTACACCTTC.

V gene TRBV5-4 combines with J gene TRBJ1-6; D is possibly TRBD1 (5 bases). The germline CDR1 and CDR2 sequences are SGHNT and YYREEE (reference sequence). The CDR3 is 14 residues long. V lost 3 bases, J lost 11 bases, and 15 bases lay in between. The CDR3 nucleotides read TGTGCCAGCAGCTGGCAAGGAGGGGTTCCACCCCTCCACTTT. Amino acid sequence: CASSWQGGVPPLHF.